The present T cell receptor (beta chain) was sequenced within a study of T cell responses to AZD1222 COVID-19 vaccine. Points from the study as a whole: Recipients of AZD1222 seropositive at baseline numbered only 6 or 7. Donors, mostly white British, included more females; clonal diversity was possibly underestimated. Spike was spanned by vaccine-associated CD4 TCRs, which were dominant at 160-218 and 743-854. The peak T cell response came first, and repertoires were sampled only after it.

The protocol was immunoSEQ multiplex PCR, while the TCRdb copy is restricted to in-frame clones and leaves out a portion. The sample gives 140,000 to 150,000 clones, 80% to 95% of which show up once; less than 3.5% is in the top ten. As regards this clone: Antigen unknown.

Germline V gene sequence: CDR1 SGDLS, CDR2 YYNGEE. Trimming removed 6 bases from V and 7 bases from J; junction bases left unmatched: 9. This CDR3 has 14 amino acids. Source: peripheral blood, taken on day 0 of MenACWY control vaccination. This TCR was recovered from an adult in good health. This chain connects TRBV9 to TRBJ2-2, with 7 bases lining up with TRBD1. The CDR3 DNA follows: TGTGCCAGCACCGGGGACAGTGGAGGCGGGGAGCTGTTTTTT. Protein sequence: CASTGDSGGGELFF.